The 7 T cell receptor beta chains listed next were all sequenced from one sample in a study of neurological immune-mediated disorders. TCRdb redid the calling of the 5' RACE reads with MiXCR, one entry per CDR3 protein. The sample lists 100,000 or so distinct CDR3 sequences; 3.5% were seen once. Sequenced input: PBMCs. The receptors derive from a woman younger than 30 with multiple sclerosis.

This clonotype was observed many times. The CDR3 is CASSQESSSSGRFIGNEQFF. The CDR3, as DNA: TGCGCCAGCAGCCAAGAGAGTTCCAGTAGCGGGAGATTTATCGGGAATGAGCAGTTCTTC. V gene TRBV4-3 combines with J gene TRBJ2-1; 9 nucleotides agree with TRBD2. The ends lost 0 bases at V and 7 bases at J; junction bases unmatched: 19. Germline CDR1 reads LGHNA; CDR2 reads YSLEER. CDR3 length equals 20 residues.

This clonotype was detected ten times or more. V is TRBV20-1 and J is TRBJ2-5; a weak D match, TRBD1 (6 bases). Looked up from germline, CDR1 is DFQATT and CDR2 is SNEGSKA (reference sequence). The CDR3 loop spans 14 amino acids. Trimming removed 4 bases from V and 5 bases from J, with 17 bases in between. The CDR3 DNA sequence: TGCAGTGCTAACCGTCAGGGGTTGTGGGAGACCCAGTACTTC. The encoded protein is CSANRQGLWETQYF.

This clonotype has ten or more counts. The chain has TRBV7-2 and TRBJ2-6; 8 positions match TRBD2. The CDR3 loop spans 16 amino acids. V shed 5 bases and J 2 bases; nucleotides not matched to a gene: 5. Germline lookup yields CDR1 SGHTA and CDR2 FQGNSA. This chain's CDR3 is CASSVGSGAGANVLTF. The CDR3 coding sequence is TGTGCCAGCAGCGTCGGTAGCGGGGCTGGGGCCAACGTCCTGACTTTC.

This clonotype came up many times. In DNA, the CDR3 is TGCAGTGCTTACCCCTTCGACAGCCAGAGCACTGAAGCTTTCTTT. Encoded protein: CSAYPFDSQSTEAFF. The chain is built from TRBV20-1 and TRBJ1-1; maybe TRBD1 (5 bases). Trimming left V 5 bases short and J 4 bases short, with 20 bases between. From germline, CDR1 is DFQATT and CDR2 SNEGSKA (reference sequence). The CDR3 is 15 amino acids.

This clonotype was recorded at least ten times. This sequence joins TRBV11-2 and TRBJ1-5; 8 bases align to TRBD1. Germline loops: CDR1 SGHAT, CDR2 FQNNGV. The CDR3 sequence is 14 residues long. V gave up 4 bases and J gave up 6 bases; unmatched junction bases: 5. CDR3 region: CASSSGQGGQPQHF. CDR3 nucleotide sequence: TGTGCCAGCAGCTCCGGACAGGGAGGTCAGCCCCAGCATTTT.

The sample holds many counts of this clonotype. The CDR3 coding sequence is TGTGCCACCTGTCGGGACATTCTCTACAATGAGCAGTTCTTC. It translates to CATCRDILYNEQFF. The rearrangement uses TRBV2 and TRBJ2-1, with D possibly being TRBD1 (6 bases). Trimming stripped 10 bases from V and 3 bases from J, with 16 bases between. The CDR3 is 14 amino acids. Germline CDR1 SNHLY, CDR2 FYNNEI.

This clonotype was recorded many times. The V and J genes are TRBV29-1 and TRBJ2-2, with D perhaps TRBD1 (6 bases). V was clipped by 5 bases and J by 7 bases, with 17 bases between them. Germline V lookup: CDR1 SQVTM, CDR2 ANQGSEA. The CDR3 has 14 residues. CDR3 residues: CSVMGDITIGELFF. CDR3 nucleotides: TGCAGCGTTATGGGGGACATTACCATCGGGGAGCTGTTTTTT.